Following are 25 T cell receptor beta chains from one sample sequenced in a study of cytomegalovirus exposure and HLA in healthy donors. PCR amplification relied on 60 Vbeta primers (plus 13 Jbeta primers). Data came from immunoSEQ multiplex PCR; TCRdb stores just in-frame clones and leaves some out. Among under 200,000 clones listed, over 75% were seen once. The sequenced material came from PBMCs. All receptors derive from a woman in her 50s in good health and CMV-seronegative.

V and J are TRBV7-3 and TRBJ2-7; perhaps TRBD1 as D (5 bases). Germline V gene data show CDR1 as SGHTA and CDR2 as FQGTGA. The CDR3 has 14 residues. Between the trimmed V and J ends, which lost 5 bases and 3 bases, there was a span of 14 bases. The CDR3 sequence is CASSQTPQGYEQYF. The CDR3 coding sequence is TGTGCCAGCAGCCAGACACCTCAGGGCTACGAGCAGTACTTC. The whole variable domain, remainder taken from reference TRBV7-3 and TRBJ2-7, is GAGVSQTPSNKVTEKGKYVELRCDPISGHTALYWYRQSLGQGPEFLIYFQGTGAADDSGLPNDRFFAVRPEGSVSTLKIQRTERGDSAVYLCASSQTPQGYEQYFGPGTRLTVT.

The CDR3 loop is CASSNSGSSYEQYF. The CDR3 nucleotides read TGTGCCAGTAGTAATAGCGGGAGTTCCTACGAGCAGTACTTC. V is TRBV19 and J is TRBJ2-7; 9 positions agree with TRBD2. Germline V gives CDR1 LNHDA, CDR2 SQIVND (reference sequence). The CDR3 contains 14 residues. The V gene end was trimmed by 4 bases and the J gene end by 1 base; junction bases not matched to a gene: 2.

The chain joins TRBV5-4 to TRBJ2-5, with 7 bases aligning to TRBD1. After removal of 4 bases from V and 3 bases from J, the junction contained 3 bases not matched to a gene. The CDR3 extends over 13 amino acids. Germline CDR1 reads SGHNT; CDR2 reads YYREEE (reference sequence). The CDR3 loop reads CASSHQGEETQYF. The CDR3 bases are TGTGCCAGCAGCCACCAGGGGGAAGAGACCCAGTACTTC. Filled out from reference TRBV5-4 and TRBJ2-5, the complete variable domain reads ETGVTQSPTHLIKTRGQQVTLRCSSQSGHNTVSWYQQALGQGPQFIFQYYREEENGRGNFPPRFSGLQFPNYSSELNVNALELDDSALYLCASSHQGEETQYFGPGTRLLVL.

J is TRBJ2-7 and V is TRBV28; possible D gene TRBD2, 7 bases. The CDR3 consists of 18 residues. The germline V gene has CDR1 MDHEN and CDR2 SYDVKM. Trimming removed 4 bases at V and 3 bases at J, with 25 bases between. The CDR3 region is CASSSNSVGGAGNYEQYF. The CDR3 coding sequence is TGTGCCAGCAGTTCAAACTCCGTGGGGGGGGCAGGGAACTACGAGCAGTACTTC.

The chain's CDR3 is CASSSSSTDTQYF. CDR3 DNA: TGTGCCAGCAGCTCCTCTAGCACAGATACGCAGTATTTT. V usage is TRBV7-2 and J usage is TRBJ2-3; D ambiguous. This CDR3 has 13 amino acids. The germline V gene encodes CDR1 SGHTA and CDR2 FQGNSA. The V and J ends lost 4 bases and 0 bases respectively, with 5 bases between them. Combining the CDR3 with reference TRBV7-2 and TRBJ2-3 gives the whole variable domain GAGVSQSPSNKVTEKGKDVELRCDPISGHTALYWYRQSLGQGLEFLIYFQGNSAPDKSGLPSDRFSAERTGGSVSTLTIQRTQQEDSAVYLCASSSSSTDTQYFGPGTRLTVL.

This chain links TRBV28 with TRBJ1-1; maybe TRBD1 (5 bases). The CDR3 is 14 residues long. V lost 5 bases and J 4 bases, leaving 14 bases between the germline ends. Germline values: CDR1 MDHEN, CDR2 SYDVKM. This CDR3 is CASSPPGGATEAFF. The CDR3, as DNA: TGTGCCAGCAGTCCCCCCGGGGGAGCCACTGAAGCTTTCTTT.

V usage is TRBV29-1 and J usage is TRBJ1-4, with D hard to call. V dropped 4 bases and J dropped 0 bases, with 9 bases sitting between them. Germline V lookup: CDR1 SQVTM, CDR2 ANQGSEA. CDR3 length: 14 amino acids. In DNA, the CDR3 is TGCAGCGTTGCGCACTTTGCAACTAATGAAAAACTGTTTTTT. Its translation: CSVAHFATNEKLFF.

The chain joins TRBV5-1 to TRBJ1-2, with 8 bases identical to TRBD1. This CDR3 region has 14 residues. CDR1 SGHRS and CDR2 YFSETQ come from the germline V gene. V lost 3 bases to trimming and J lost 3 bases; unmatched junction nucleotides: 4. This chain's CDR3 is CASSSTGADYGYTF. The CDR3 region has the DNA TGCGCCAGCAGCTCGACAGGGGCCGACTATGGCTACACCTTC.

V and J are TRBV9 and TRBJ2-7; 11 bases agree with TRBD2. The CDR3 covers 15 residues. Germline-derived CDR1 and CDR2 are SGDLS and YYNGEE. V lost 7 bases, J lost 5 bases, and 11 bases stayed unmatched. The CDR3 spells CASDIAGGPFHEQYF. The DNA of the CDR3 is TGTGCCAGCGACATAGCGGGAGGGCCATTCCACGAGCAGTACTTC.

Regarding this clone: The junction and the germline gene differ at one end; a read error may be behind it. This chain uses TRBV5-4 with TRBJ1-1, with TRBD1 matching over 8 bases. This CDR3 has 15 residues. CDR1 and CDR2 from the germline V gene are SGHNT and YYREEE (reference sequence). CDR3 in amino acids: CASSLPDRGDTGAFF. CDR3 sequence (DNA): TGTGCCAGCAGCTTACCCGACAGGGGTGACACTGGAGCTTTCTTT.

J is TRBJ2-3 and V is TRBV4-2; TRBD2 agrees at 14 bases. This CDR3 comprises 18 residues. Losses at the gene ends were 4 bases for V and 1 base for J; bases not matched to a gene: 7. Germline assignment: CDR1 LGHNA and CDR2 YNFKEQ. The CDR3 region has the DNA TGTGCCAGCAGCCGATCCGGGACTAGCGGGAGTGGCACAGATACGCAGTATTTT. Its translation: CASSRSGTSGSGTDTQYF.

The genes are TRBV9 and TRBJ1-4, with a weak D call TRBD1 (6 bases). This CDR3 is built from 18 residues. Germline CDR1 is SGDLS and CDR2 is YYNGEE. The V end lost 4 bases, the J end lost 0 bases, and 19 bases lay between the germline ends. CDR3 DNA sequence: TGTGCCAGCAGCCCGACAGGACAGATGATTTCAACTAATGAAAAACTGTTTTTT. This translates into CASSPTGQMISTNEKLFF.

This clone has just one count. This rearrangement joins TRBV19 to TRBJ2-1, with 9 bases matching TRBD2. V was clipped by 6 bases and J by 8 bases; unmatched bases: 11. The CDR3 runs to 15 residues. The V gene's germline CDR1 is LNHDA and CDR2 SQIVND (reference sequence). The CDR3 DNA is TGTGCCAGTAGCCCGCGGGGGGGCCATGGTGATGAGCAGTTCTTC. Protein: CASSPRGGHGDEQFF.

The V and J genes are TRBV19 and TRBJ2-7; 9 nucleotides line up with TRBD1. CDR1 is LNHDA, CDR2 SQIVND, per germline (reference sequence). The CDR3 runs 15 residues. Trimming at V came to 7 bases and at J to 5 bases, leaving 12 bases not matched to a gene. The CDR3 DNA reads as TGTGCCAGTACCCCCGCCGGGACAGGGTACAACGAGCAGTACTTC. Its protein product is CASTPAGTGYNEQYF.

This clone was counted once. The rearrangement links TRBV5-8 to TRBJ1-1; 8 bases line up with TRBD1. Germline CDR1 SGHTS, CDR2 YDEGEE. Germline trimming cut 3 bases from V and 5 bases from J; bases unmatched to any gene: 12. This CDR3 spans 16 amino acids. The CDR3 protein is CASSSLAGGLRTEAFF. The CDR3 DNA is TGTGCCAGCAGCTCTTTGGCAGGGGGCCTGCGGACTGAAGCTTTCTTT.

The genes are TRBV9 and TRBJ1-3, with D possibly TRBD1 on 6 matching bases. CDR3 length: 13 residues. V was clipped by 7 bases and J by 0 bases, with 8 bases between them. Germline values: CDR1 SGDLS, CDR2 YYNGEE. The CDR3 sequence: CASQGHSGNTIYF. DNA of the CDR3: TGTGCCAGCCAGGGACACTCTGGAAACACCATATATTTT.

The CDR3 bases are TGTGCCAGTCGACAGGCTACGGCCGATACGCAGTATTTT. Protein sequence: CASRQATADTQYF. This rearrangement joins TRBV19 to TRBJ2-3; TRBD1 is a possible D gene (6 bases). Trimming shortened V by 8 bases and J by 6 bases, and 15 bases separated the two germline ends. Germline loops: CDR1 LNHDA, CDR2 SQIVND (reference sequence). The CDR3 is made up of 13 amino acids. The whole variable domain, filled in from reference TRBV19 and TRBJ2-3, reads DGGITQSPKYLFRKEGQNVTLSCEQNLNHDAMYWYRQDPGQGLRLIYYSQIVNDFQKGDIAEGYSVSREKKESFPLTVTSAQKNPTAFYLCASRQATADTQYFGPGTRLTVL.

This chain connects TRBV5-1 to TRBJ2-5, with a possible D match to TRBD2 (6 bases). This CDR3 spans 15 amino acids. Per germline, CDR1 SGHRS and CDR2 YFSETQ. The ends were cut back, 6 bases at V and 5 bases at J, with 20 bases in the middle. The CDR3 region has the DNA TGCGCCAGCACCATTAAGGCGGGCGGGGAGGAGACCCAGTACTTC. This sequence encodes CASTIKAGGEETQYF. Using reference TRBV5-1 and TRBJ2-5 for the parts outside the CDR3, the full variable domain is KAGVTQTPRYLIKTRGQQVTLSCSPISGHRSVSWYQQTPGQGLQFLFEYFSETQRNKGNFPGRFSGRQFSNSRSEMNVSTLELGDSALYLCASTIKAGGEETQYFGPGTRLLVL.

V is TRBV27 and J is TRBJ2-5; possible D gene TRBD1, 6 bases. The CDR3 loop spans 15 amino acids. Trimming stripped 6 bases from V and 5 bases from J, with 19 bases between. In germline, CDR1 is MNHEY, CDR2 SMNVEV (reference sequence). The CDR3 DNA follows: TGTGCCAGCAGACCAGGGGTGACAGGCGTGGAGACCCAGTACTTC. Translation gives CASRPGVTGVETQYF.

This chain joins TRBV28 and TRBJ1-2; D gene uncertain. The length of the CDR3 is 16 residues. Germline CDR1 MDHEN, CDR2 SYDVKM. The V gene lost 1 base and the J gene lost 2 bases, with 14 bases spanning the gap. In DNA form, the CDR3 reads TGTGCCAGCAGTTTATATGCACCCGCAGGAAACTATGGCTACACCTTC. Translation: CASSLYAPAGNYGYTF.

By share, this clone ranks as medium-sized. The chain has TRBV29-1 and TRBJ2-7, with D unresolved. CDR3 length equals 12 residues. V dropped 4 bases and J dropped 2 bases, with 9 bases sitting between them. The germline gives CDR1 SQVTM, CDR2 ANQGSEA. CDR3: CSVGGSTYEQYF. CDR3 DNA sequence: TGCAGCGTTGGTGGTAGCACCTACGAGCAGTACTTC.

This clone was seen a handful of times. This chain uses TRBV11-2 with TRBJ2-7; TRBD1 might be the D (6 bases). Trimming took off 4 bases at V and 2 bases at J, with 12 bases between the two ends. Germline V gene lookup returns CDR1 SGHAT and CDR2 FQNNGV. The CDR3 has 14 amino acids. Written as DNA, the CDR3 is TGTGCCAGCAGCTCCCCCAGGGGCCCCTACGAGCAGTACTTC. Protein product: CASSSPRGPYEQYF.

The J gene is TRBJ2-7, the V gene TRBV19; a possible D gene is TRBD1 (6 bases). The CDR3 sequence is 14 residues long. Trimming took 4 bases from V and 6 from J, leaving 16 bases between them. Germline V gene data show CDR1 as LNHDA and CDR2 as SQIVND (reference sequence). CDR3 sequence: CASSSQGMIGEQYF. As DNA, the CDR3 is TGTGCCAGTAGTAGCCAGGGGATGATCGGCGAGCAGTACTTC.

The chain has TRBV18 and TRBJ2-2, with a tentative D call TRBD1 (6 bases). Trimming took 3 bases from V and 4 from J, leaving 9 bases between them. The CDR3 totals 14 residues. The germline V gene has CDR1 KGHSH and CDR2 LQKENI. The CDR3 bases are TGTGCCAGCTCACCCACAGGGTCCACCGGGGAGCTGTTTTTT. This codes for CASSPTGSTGELFF.

This clone was seen a handful of times. The chain combines TRBV6-5 with TRBJ2-7; 8 positions match TRBD2. The length of the CDR3 is 15 residues. V shed 5 bases and J 1 base; nucleotides not matched to a gene: 7. CDR1 and CDR2 from the germline V gene are MNHEY and SVGAGI. CDR3 coding DNA: TGTGCCAGCAGTCAAAAGGCGGGGGGATCCTACGAGCAGTACTTC. Its translation: CASSQKAGGSYEQYF.